This T cell receptor beta chain was documented in a study of T cell repertoires in cytomegalovirus infection. Study-wide context: It can be stated that public TCR beta signatures indicated CMV infection as well as a matching HLA type.

This clonotype appeared many times. What it binds is not known. A single record per CDR3 protein comes from TCRdb applying MiXCR to the reads. The data show 200,000 to 300,000 distinct CDR3 sequences, roughly 10% seen once. In germline, CDR1 is LNHDA, CDR2 SQIVND (reference sequence). The V end was cut by 6 bases, the J end by 6 bases, with 15 bases between. This CDR3 is built from 14 residues. Study-level findings and limits: CMV-specific HLA-C-restricted TCR beta clonotypes dominated the ex vivo response. Using cumulative public TCR beta family frequency, the authors identified those who carried CMV together with the relevant HLA.

The sample comprised PBMCs. J is TRBJ1-5 and V is TRBV19; perhaps TRBD1 as D (5 bases). The source is a human donor in good health (CMV status not recorded). Some clones in this sample may be carry-over from other donors' samples. CDR3 DNA: TGTGCCAGTAGAAAGATGGGGACTACTCAGCCCCAGCATTTT. Its protein product is CASRKMGTTQPQHF.